Listed here are 26 T cell receptor beta chains from one sample, sequenced in a study of vaccination and CD4 T cells after COVID-19. Noted treatment: approximately 10-day PBMC culture with coronavirus spike peptide pools or control peptides (ViraFEST assay). CD4+ T cells of the unexposed donor were collected before the COVID-19 pandemic (2011-2018). No antigen has been identified for these receptors. The Oncomine TCR Beta short-read assay was applied to DNA of cultured CD4+ T cells. TCRdb reanalysed the PCR reads using MiXCR and keeps one entry per CDR3 protein. In the table there are 4,000 to 6,000 distinct CDR3 sequences, less than 65% of which are singletons. Source material: CD4+ T cells from blood, cultured in vitro. The source of these receptors is a human donor in good health.

CDR3 bases: TGTGCCAGCAGTAGAACAGGAAATATATACAATGAGCAGTTCTTC. Its protein is CASSRTGNIYNEQFF. The gene calls are TRBV6-1 and TRBJ2-1; D is possibly TRBD1 (5 bases). V was cut by 5 bases and J by 4 bases, with 15 bases left in between. Germline V gives CDR1 MNHNS, CDR2 SASEGT. The CDR3 has 15 amino acids.

This chain uses TRBV7-2 with TRBJ2-5; D is possibly TRBD2 (5 bases). This CDR3 spans 14 amino acids. The germline V gene has CDR1 SGHTA and CDR2 FQGNSA. V gave up 5 bases and J gave up 2 bases, with 12 bases separating them. CDR3 sequence: CASSPVGVQETQYF. The CDR3 DNA reads as TGTGCCAGCAGCCCGGTCGGGGTTCAAGAGACCCAGTACTTC.

V usage is TRBV11-2 and J usage is TRBJ2-5; D uncertain. Germline CDR1 and CDR2: SGHAT and FQNNGV. This CDR3 contains 12 residues. V lost 5 bases and J 5 bases, leaving 9 bases between the germline ends. The CDR3 sequence: CASSQNRETQYF. As DNA, the CDR3 is TGTGCCAGCAGCCAGAACCGGGAGACCCAGTACTTC.

CDR3 coding DNA: TGTGCCAGTAGTATCATTGGGACGAACTCTGGGGCCAACGTCCTGACTTTC. This translates into CASSIIGTNSGANVLTF. The chain is built from TRBV19 and TRBJ2-6; possibly TRBD1 or TRBD2 for D (5 bases each). The CDR3 is 17 amino acids. V lost 3 bases, J lost 0 bases, and 12 bases lay in between. The germline gives CDR1 LNHDA, CDR2 SQIVND (reference sequence).

V and J are TRBV7-2 and TRBJ2-2, with D possibly being TRBD2 (5 bases). The CDR3 covers 14 residues. V was trimmed by 6 bases and J by 1 base, leaving 9 bases between them. Germline V gene sequence: CDR1 SGHTA, CDR2 FQGNSA. The CDR3 DNA sequence: TGTGCCAGCAGACGTCGGGGGAACACCGGGGAGCTGTTTTTT. The encoded protein is CASRRRGNTGELFF. The entire variable domain, with the rest obtained from reference TRBV7-2 and TRBJ2-2, is as follows: GAGVSQSPSNKVTEKGKDVELRCDPISGHTALYWYRQSLGQGLEFLIYFQGNSAPDKSGLPSDRFSAERTGGSVSTLTIQRTQQEDSAVYLCASRRRGNTGELFFGEGSRLTVL.

This clonotype was picked up a small number of times. This chain connects TRBV20-1 to TRBJ2-2, with a possible D match to TRBD1 (6 bases). From germline, CDR1 is DFQATT and CDR2 SNEGSKA (reference sequence). The CDR3 loop spans 15 amino acids. V lost 3 bases, J lost 4 bases, and 15 bases lay in between. CDR3: CSASLTGLGTGELFF. The CDR3 DNA reads as TGCAGTGCTAGTCTAACAGGGTTAGGCACCGGGGAGCTGTTTTTT.

The genes are TRBV2 and TRBJ1-1; 7 bases are shared with TRBD1. Germline trimming cut 5 bases from V and 11 bases from J; bases unmatched to any gene: 14. Germline assignment: CDR1 SNHLY and CDR2 FYNNEI. The CDR3 is 14 residues long. This chain's CDR3 is CASSIPRQGPRAFF. CDR3 nucleotide sequence: TGTGCCAGCAGTATTCCAAGACAGGGACCGAGGGCTTTCTTT.

The chain carries TRBV7-2 and TRBJ2-7, with 15 bases lining up with TRBD2. Unmatched junction bases numbered 13, after V lost 4 bases and J lost 6 bases. This CDR3 contains 18 residues. Germline V gene lookup returns CDR1 SGHTA and CDR2 FQGNSA. The DNA of the CDR3 is TGTGCCAGCAGCTCCGCCGGGACTAGCGGGGGGCCCCTGGGCGAGCAGTACTTC. Protein sequence: CASSSAGTSGGPLGEQYF.

DNA for the CDR3: TGTGCCAGCAGCGTAGATCTTAGCGGCTACGAGCAGTACTTC. As protein: CASSVDLSGYEQYF. This rearrangement joins TRBV9 to TRBJ2-7; D is possibly TRBD2 (6 bases). This CDR3 region has 14 residues. The germline V and J ends were trimmed by 0 bases and 3 bases, with 10 bases remaining between them. Germline V CDR1 and CDR2: SGDLS, YYNGEE.

The CDR3 DNA sequence: TGTGCCAGTAGTAACCGAAATAATTCACCCCTCCACTTT. This codes for CASSNRNNSPLHF. J is TRBJ1-6 and V is TRBV19; D not certain. CDR1 and CDR2 from the germline V gene are LNHDA and SQIVND (reference sequence). The CDR3 consists of 13 residues. The V end was cut by 4 bases, the J end by 5 bases, with 6 bases between.

This chain links TRBV7-9 with TRBJ2-7, with D tentatively TRBD1 (6 bases). Between the trimmed V and J ends, which lost 4 bases and 3 bases, there was a span of 13 bases. CDR1 and CDR2 (germline): SEHNR, FQNEAQ (reference sequence). The CDR3 spans 14 residues. The CDR3 DNA reads as TGTGCCAGCAGCTCAGGGGTATCTGGCTACGAGCAGTACTTC. Amino acid sequence: CASSSGVSGYEQYF.

Only a few counts were recorded for this clonotype. Written as DNA, the CDR3 is TGTGCCAGCAGCTTAGCGGGGGGTGGGGTTTTGCCCCAGCATTTT. Residues: CASSLAGGGVLPQHF. The rearrangement joins TRBV7-2 to TRBJ1-5; D possibly corresponds to TRBD1 (5 bases). Germline loops: CDR1 SGHTA, CDR2 FQGNSA. The V end lost 0 bases, the J end lost 9 bases, and 15 bases lay between the germline ends. The CDR3 extends over 15 amino acids.

V usage is TRBV20-1 and J usage is TRBJ2-7; 10 positions match TRBD1. This CDR3 is 12 amino acids long. Germline assignment: CDR1 DFQATT and CDR2 SNEGSKA (reference sequence). J lost 3 bases, V lost 6 bases, and 2 bases had no gene match. The CDR3 reads CSARDRGYEQYF. For the CDR3, the DNA is TGCAGTGCCCGGGACAGGGGCTACGAGCAGTACTTC.

The V and J genes are TRBV5-4 and TRBJ1-6; weak D call: TRBD1 (5 bases). The V end was cut by 2 bases, the J end by 6 bases, with 12 bases between. The CDR3 contains 15 residues. The germline V gene encodes CDR1 SGHNT and CDR2 YYREEE (reference sequence). The CDR3 loop is CASSLSGQLNSPLHF. CDR3 bases: TGTGCCAGCAGCTTATCCGGACAACTTAATTCACCCCTCCACTTT.

This clonotype was seen a handful of times. The genes are TRBV5-5 and TRBJ1-2, with D uncertain. Trimming took off 7 bases at V and 4 bases at J, with 17 bases between the two ends. CDR1 is SGHKS and CDR2 is YYEKEE in the germline V gene (reference sequence). The CDR3 has 14 amino acids. The CDR3 sequence: CASLLDRATYGYTF. The CDR3 bases are TGTGCCAGCCTTTTGGATAGGGCCACCTATGGCTACACCTTC.

This clonotype was found a few times. V and J are TRBV11-2 and TRBJ1-6; D is possibly TRBD1 (6 bases). The CDR3 has 16 residues. Trimming pared 5 bases from V and 0 bases from J, leaving 11 bases between. From germline, CDR1 is SGHAT and CDR2 FQNNGV. The CDR3 DNA is TGTGCCAGCAGCCGCGAGGGGGGCTCCTATAATTCACCCCTCCACTTT. Its translation is CASSREGGSYNSPLHF.

This clonotype occurred once. The CDR3 region is CASSLAGTDTQYF. CDR3 bases: TGTGCCAGCAGCTTGGCTGGAACAGATACGCAGTATTTT. This rearrangement joins TRBV5-4 to TRBJ2-3, with D hard to call. Trimming pared 0 bases from V and 3 bases from J, leaving 5 bases between. This CDR3 contains 13 residues. CDR1 is SGHNT and CDR2 is YYREEE in the germline V gene (reference sequence).

The V and J genes are TRBV20-1 and TRBJ2-3; possible D gene TRBD2, 6 bases. The CDR3 is 15 amino acids. Looked up from germline, CDR1 is DFQATT and CDR2 is SNEGSKA (reference sequence). Trimming left V 6 bases short and J 2 bases short, with 18 bases between. CDR3 in amino acids: CSASLRGTITDTQYF. DNA for the CDR3: TGCAGTGCCAGTCTGCGCGGGACGATCACAGATACGCAGTATTTT.

J is TRBJ1-1 and V is TRBV6-1; TRBD1 agrees at 8 bases. This CDR3 spans 13 amino acids. Germline values: CDR1 MNHNS, CDR2 SASEGT. Germline trimming cut 6 bases from V and 3 bases from J; bases unmatched to any gene: 3. CDR3 protein: CASRGQAYTEAFF. As DNA, the CDR3 is TGTGCCAGCAGGGGACAGGCCTACACTGAAGCTTTCTTT.

The V and J genes are TRBV6-1 and TRBJ1-1; D perhaps matches TRBD1 (6 bases). The CDR3 loop spans 14 amino acids. V was clipped by 5 bases and J by 1 base, with 11 bases between them. The germline V gene has CDR1 MNHNS and CDR2 SASEGT. CDR3 nucleotide sequence: TGTGCCAGCAGTCGTCGGACAGAGAACACTGAAGCTTTCTTT. This codes for CASSRRTENTEAFF.

The genes are TRBV10-1 and TRBJ1-5; D remains ambiguous. V was cut by 3 bases and J by 1 base, with 1 base left in between. The CDR3 is made up of 12 amino acids. The germline V gene encodes CDR1 WNHNN and CDR2 SYGVQD (reference sequence). CDR3 residues: CASSDSNQPQHF. For the CDR3, the DNA is TGCGCCAGCAGTGACAGCAATCAGCCCCAGCATTTT.

This chain joins TRBV20-1 and TRBJ1-6; D is undetermined. Per the germline V gene, CDR1 is DFQATT and CDR2 is SNEGSKA (reference sequence). V lost 3 bases and J 10 bases, leaving 13 bases between the germline ends. This CDR3 comprises 13 residues. CDR3 DNA sequence: TGCAGTGCTAGTGAGACTTTGGAATCACCCCTCCACTTT. Its translation is CSASETLESPLHF.

A few counts support this clonotype. V gene TRBV28 combines with J gene TRBJ1-2; D is unclear. Trimming stripped 1 base from V and 6 bases from J, with 15 bases between. CDR3 size: 15 residues. Germline CDR1 reads MDHEN; CDR2 reads SYDVKM. CDR3 amino acids: CASSLSFLLGNGYTF. CDR3 DNA sequence: TGTGCCAGCAGTTTATCCTTTCTCCTGGGGAATGGCTACACCTTC.

CDR3 bases: TGTGCCAGCAGTTTCACCCCAAATAGCAATCAGCCCCAGCATTTT. Encoded protein: CASSFTPNSNQPQHF. The V call is TRBV28, the J call TRBJ1-5; no firm D call. This CDR3 has 15 amino acids. Germline V gene sequence: CDR1 MDHEN, CDR2 SYDVKM. The V end was cut by 3 bases, the J end by 0 bases, with 9 bases between.

This chain links TRBV6-1 with TRBJ1-6, with TRBD1 matching 7 bases. From germline, CDR1 is MNHNS and CDR2 SASEGT. The CDR3 has 16 residues. V lost 5 bases, J lost 9 bases, and 13 bases stayed unmatched. CDR3 coding DNA: TGTGCCAGCAGTCCCAGGCTGACAGGGACCGGTTCACCCCTCCACTTT. As protein: CASSPRLTGTGSPLHF.

V usage is TRBV30 and J usage is TRBJ1-4, with 8 bases identical to TRBD1. Germline V CDR1 and CDR2: GTSNPN, SVGIG (reference sequence). CDR3 length: 16 amino acids. V lost 0 bases, J lost 2 bases, and 5 bases stayed unmatched. The chain's CDR3 is CAWSVGRTGTNEKLFF. In DNA form, the CDR3 reads TGTGCCTGGAGTGTAGGCCGGACAGGGACTAATGAAAAACTGTTTTTT.